Listed below are T cell receptor beta chains from one sample, sequenced in a study of blood T cell repertoires in COVID-19. The protocol was immunoSEQ multiplex PCR, while the TCRdb copy is restricted to in-frame clones and leaves out a portion. The sample has some 100,000 clones, about 91% seen once; the top ten hold 15% to 20%. The sequenced sample consisted of peripheral blood. The receptors were sampled from a middle-aged man with acute or convalescent COVID-19. The CDR3 runs from the conserved cysteine through the conserved F or W. A D gene is named only where the DNA matches it firmly. Clone size appears in some rows only: once, few, many, or a class for an expanded clone.

d_gene: .; j_gene: TRBJ1-5; v_gene: TRBV30; abundance: .; len: 13; CDR3aa: CASSQGLNQPQHF; CDR3nt: TGTGCCTCCTCCCAGGGGCTCAATCAGCCCCAGCATTTT
d_gene: .; j_gene: TRBJ1-2; v_gene: TRBV6-2/TRBV6-3; abundance: once; len: 15; CDR3aa: CASSYGRNSNYGYTF; CDR3nt: TGTGCCAGCAGTTACGGCAGGAACTCTAACTATGGCTACACCTTC
d_gene: TRBD1; j_gene: TRBJ2-5; v_gene: TRBV5-1; abundance: .; len: 15; CDR3aa: CASSVGDRAMETQYF; CDR3nt: TGCGCCAGCAGCGTAGGGGACAGGGCAATGGAGACCCAGTACTTC
d_gene: TRBD1; j_gene: TRBJ1-6; v_gene: TRBV27; abundance: .; len: 16; CDR3aa: CARPPGQGVLNSPLHF; CDR3nt: TGTGCCAGGCCGCCGGGACAGGGGGTTTTAAATTCACCCCTCCACTTT
d_gene: .; j_gene: TRBJ2-1; v_gene: TRBV11-3; abundance: .; len: 14; CDR3aa: CASSLGRYYNEQFF; CDR3nt: TGTGCCAGCAGCTTAGGGCGGTACTACAATGAGCAGTTCTTC
d_gene: TRBD1; j_gene: TRBJ2-4; v_gene: TRBV4-2; abundance: few; len: 15; CDR3aa: CASSLETGAGNIQYF; CDR3nt: TGTGCCAGCAGCCTTGAGACAGGGGCTGGTAACATTCAGTACTTC
d_gene: TRBD1; j_gene: TRBJ1-1; v_gene: TRBV6-5; abundance: .; len: 15; CDR3aa: CASSRQGANRAEAFF; CDR3nt: TGTGCCAGCAGCCGACAGGGGGCTAATCGGGCTGAAGCTTTCTTT
d_gene: .; j_gene: TRBJ2-2; v_gene: TRBV27; abundance: .; len: 13; CDR3aa: CASSLYNTGELFF; CDR3nt: TGTGCCAGCAGTTTGTATAACACCGGGGAGCTGTTTTTT
d_gene: TRBD1; j_gene: TRBJ2-5; v_gene: TRBV19; abundance: .; len: 12; CDR3aa: CASRTGRETQYF; CDR3nt: TGTGCCTCAAGGACAGGGAGGGAGACCCAGTACTTC
d_gene: TRBD2; j_gene: TRBJ2-2; v_gene: TRBV27; abundance: .; len: 14; CDR3aa: CASSLSGGTGELFF; CDR3nt: TGTGCCAGCAGCTTGAGCGGGGGGACCGGGGAGCTGTTTTTT
d_gene: TRBD1; j_gene: TRBJ2-1; v_gene: TRBV5-1; abundance: .; len: 16; CDR3aa: CASSGFRDRVYNEQFF; CDR3nt: TGCGCCAGCAGCGGATTCCGGGACAGGGTCTACAATGAGCAGTTCTTC
d_gene: TRBD1; j_gene: TRBJ2-2; v_gene: TRBV2; abundance: .; len: 15; CDR3aa: CASRIQGAWTGELFF; CDR3nt: TGTGCCAGCAGGATACAGGGGGCTTGGACCGGGGAGCTGTTTTTT
d_gene: TRBD1; j_gene: TRBJ1-1; v_gene: TRBV18; abundance: once; len: 13; CDR3aa: CASSQGAGTEAFF; CDR3nt: TGTGCCAGCTCACAGGGGGCCGGCACTGAAGCTTTCTTT
d_gene: .; j_gene: TRBJ1-6; v_gene: TRBV3-1/TRBV3-2; abundance: once; len: 11; CDR3aa: CASSNNSPLHF; CDR3nt: TGTGCCAGCAGTAATAATTCACCCCTCCACTTT
d_gene: .; j_gene: TRBJ1-2; v_gene: TRBV15; abundance: .; len: 14; CDR3aa: CATSRDQTGQGYTF; CDR3nt: TGTGCCACCAGCAGAGATCAAACAGGGCAAGGCTACACCTTC
d_gene: .; j_gene: TRBJ1-5; v_gene: TRBV7-3; abundance: .; len: 13; CDR3aa: CASSLTRNQPQHF; CDR3nt: TGTGCCAGCAGCTTAACCCGGAATCAGCCCCAGCATTTT
d_gene: TRBD1; j_gene: TRBJ2-7; v_gene: TRBV5-4; abundance: .; len: 15; CDR3aa: CASRRGTDLSYEQYF; CDR3nt: TGTGCCAGCAGGCGTGGGACAGACCTATCCTACGAGCAGTACTTC
d_gene: TRBD1; j_gene: TRBJ1-1; v_gene: TRBV6-2/TRBV6-3; abundance: .; len: 14; CDR3aa: CASSRGQANTEAFF; CDR3nt: TGTGCCAGCAGTCGGGGACAGGCAAACACTGAAGCTTTCTTT
d_gene: TRBD1; j_gene: TRBJ1-5; v_gene: TRBV29-1; abundance: .; len: 15; CDR3aa: CSVLTQGNSNQPQHF; CDR3nt: TGCAGCGTCCTTACACAGGGGAATAGCAATCAGCCCCAGCATTTT
d_gene: TRBD1; j_gene: TRBJ2-7; v_gene: TRBV18; abundance: .; len: 14; CDR3aa: CASSPRQGRDEQYF; CDR3nt: TGTGCCAGCTCACCTCGACAGGGGCGGGACGAGCAGTACTTC
d_gene: TRBD1; j_gene: TRBJ2-7; v_gene: TRBV3-1/TRBV3-2; abundance: .; len: 14; CDR3aa: CASSQGWDRDEQYF; CDR3nt: TGTGCCAGCAGCCAAGGGTGGGACAGGGACGAGCAGTACTTC
d_gene: .; j_gene: TRBJ1-1; v_gene: TRBV6-2/TRBV6-3; abundance: once; len: 15; CDR3aa: CASSPYRELNTEAFF; CDR3nt: TGTGCCAGCAGTCCCTACAGGGAATTGAACACTGAAGCTTTCTTT
d_gene: TRBD1; j_gene: TRBJ2-7; v_gene: TRBV2; abundance: .; len: 13; CDR3aa: CASKGTDTYEQYF; CDR3nt: TGTGCCAGCAAAGGGACAGACACCTACGAGCAGTACTTC
d_gene: .; j_gene: TRBJ1-2; v_gene: TRBV19; abundance: .; len: 12; CDR3aa: CAIRQDYYGYTF; CDR3nt: TGTGCCATCCGACAGGACTACTATGGCTACACCTTC
d_gene: .; j_gene: TRBJ2-7; v_gene: TRBV5-6; abundance: few; len: 15; CDR3aa: CASSLYRREANEQYF; CDR3nt: TGTGCCAGCAGCTTGTATCGCAGGGAGGCCAACGAGCAGTACTTC
d_gene: TRBD1; j_gene: TRBJ1-4; v_gene: TRBV9; abundance: .; len: 16; CDR3aa: CASSLNLGQGTEKLFF; CDR3nt: TGTGCCAGCAGCCTTAACTTGGGACAGGGCACCGAAAAACTGTTTTTT
d_gene: .; j_gene: TRBJ1-5; v_gene: TRBV19; abundance: .; len: 12; CDR3aa: CASSIDLTEPHF; CDR3nt: TGTGCCAGTAGTATAGATCTCACGGAGCCGCATTTT
d_gene: .; j_gene: TRBJ2-2; v_gene: TRBV2; abundance: once; len: 16; CDR3aa: CASSEGNRANTGELFF; CDR3nt: TGTGCCAGCAGTGAAGGAAACAGGGCGAACACCGGGGAGCTGTTTTTT
d_gene: TRBD2; j_gene: TRBJ2-1; v_gene: TRBV2; abundance: .; len: 13; CDR3aa: CASGRGVGNEQFF; CDR3nt: TGTGCCAGCGGGCGGGGGGTAGGCAATGAGCAGTTCTTC
d_gene: .; j_gene: TRBJ1-6; v_gene: TRBV11-2; abundance: .; len: 15; CDR3aa: CASSLASSYNSPLHF; CDR3nt: TGTGCCAGCAGCTTAGCTTCCTCCTATAATTCACCCCTCCACTTT
d_gene: .; j_gene: TRBJ1-3; v_gene: TRBV29-1; abundance: few; len: 14; CDR3aa: CSVTEYVERNTIYF; CDR3nt: TGCAGCGTTACGGAGTACGTTGAGAGAAACACCATATATTTT
d_gene: .; j_gene: TRBJ2-7; v_gene: TRBV4-2; abundance: .; len: 15; CDR3aa: CASSQDLETYYEQYF; CDR3nt: TGTGCCAGCAGCCAAGATTTAGAAACCTACTACGAGCAGTACTTC
d_gene: .; j_gene: TRBJ1-5; v_gene: TRBV19; abundance: .; len: 17; CDR3aa: CASSDLLGPGGNQPQHF; CDR3nt: TGTGCCAGTAGTGACCTTCTAGGACCGGGAGGCAATCAGCCCCAGCATTTT
d_gene: TRBD1; j_gene: TRBJ1-6; v_gene: TRBV7-3; abundance: .; len: 15; CDR3aa: CASSLKGQGSSPLHF; CDR3nt: TGTGCCAGCAGCTTAAAGGGACAGGGGTCCTCGCCCCTCCACTTT
d_gene: .; j_gene: TRBJ2-7; v_gene: TRBV29-1; abundance: .; len: 12; CDR3aa: CSVGGATYEQYF; CDR3nt: TGCAGCGTTGGTGGGGCCACCTACGAGCAGTACTTC
d_gene: .; j_gene: TRBJ1-6; v_gene: TRBV18; abundance: .; len: 14; CDR3aa: CASSRDIYNSPLHF; CDR3nt: TGTGCCAGCTCACGGGACATCTATAATTCACCCCTCCACTTT
d_gene: .; j_gene: TRBJ1-1; v_gene: TRBV10-2; abundance: .; len: 12; CDR3aa: CASRQGNTEAFF; CDR3nt: TGCGCCAGCAGACAGGGCAACACTGAAGCTTTCTTT
d_gene: TRBD1; j_gene: TRBJ2-4; v_gene: TRBV19; abundance: .; len: 15; CDR3aa: CASLGQGAGKNIQYF; CDR3nt: TGTGCCAGCCTAGGACAGGGGGCAGGCAAAAACATTCAGTACTTC
d_gene: TRBD2; j_gene: TRBJ2-3; v_gene: TRBV7-9; abundance: .; len: 15; CDR3aa: CASSLASGGLDTQYF; CDR3nt: TGTGCCAGCAGCTTGGCTAGCGGGGGGTTGGATACGCAGTATTTT
d_gene: .; j_gene: TRBJ1-6; v_gene: TRBV19; abundance: few; len: 16; CDR3aa: CASRLNDLNYNSPLHF; CDR3nt: TGTGCCAGTAGACTAAACGACCTGAACTATAATTCACCCCTCCACTTT
d_gene: TRBD2; j_gene: TRBJ2-1; v_gene: TRBV10-1; abundance: few; len: 17; CDR3aa: CASSPGTSGVLYNEQFF; CDR3nt: TGCGCCAGCAGTCCCGGGACTAGCGGGGTCCTCTACAATGAGCAGTTCTTC
d_gene: TRBD2; j_gene: TRBJ2-2; v_gene: TRBV28; abundance: .; len: 16; CDR3aa: CASSRISGGAGGELFF; CDR3nt: TGTGCCAGCAGTCGTATTAGCGGGGGTGCGGGCGGGGAGCTGTTTTTT
d_gene: TRBD2; j_gene: TRBJ2-1; v_gene: TRBV4-3; abundance: .; len: 16; CDR3aa: CASSQVWASGGDEQFF; CDR3nt: TGCGCCAGCAGCCAAGTTTGGGCTAGCGGAGGAGATGAGCAGTTCTTC
d_gene: .; j_gene: TRBJ1-1; v_gene: TRBV19; abundance: .; len: 16; CDR3aa: CASSIDRRQVNTEAFF; CDR3nt: TGTGCCAGTAGTATAGATAGACGACAGGTCAACACTGAAGCTTTCTTT
d_gene: .; j_gene: TRBJ1-5; v_gene: TRBV28; abundance: .; len: 13; CDR3aa: CASSSPPNQPQHF; CDR3nt: TGTGCCAGCAGCTCCCCCCCCAATCAGCCCCAGCATTTT
d_gene: .; j_gene: TRBJ1-4; v_gene: TRBV2; abundance: .; len: 19; CDR3aa: CARTGGARGRIPTNEKLFF; CDR3nt: TGTGCCAGGACGGGGGGGGCTCGGGGCAGGATCCCAACTAATGAAAAACTGTTTTTT